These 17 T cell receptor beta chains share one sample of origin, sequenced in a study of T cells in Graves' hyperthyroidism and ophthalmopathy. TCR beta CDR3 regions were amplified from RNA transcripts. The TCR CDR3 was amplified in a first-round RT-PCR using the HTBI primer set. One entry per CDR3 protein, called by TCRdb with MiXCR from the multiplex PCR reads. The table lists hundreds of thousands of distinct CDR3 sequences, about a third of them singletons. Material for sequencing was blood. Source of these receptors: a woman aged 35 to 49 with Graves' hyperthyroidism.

The CDR3 region has the DNA TGTGCCAGCTCACCACTGAACCAGCTCCAAGAGACCCAGTACTTC. Translation: CASSPLNQLQETQYF. V usage is TRBV10-3 and J usage is TRBJ2-5; no clear D gene. Germline CDR1 reads ENHRY; CDR2 reads SYGVKD. The germline V and J ends were trimmed by 10 bases and 1 base, with 19 bases remaining between them. This CDR3 has 15 amino acids.

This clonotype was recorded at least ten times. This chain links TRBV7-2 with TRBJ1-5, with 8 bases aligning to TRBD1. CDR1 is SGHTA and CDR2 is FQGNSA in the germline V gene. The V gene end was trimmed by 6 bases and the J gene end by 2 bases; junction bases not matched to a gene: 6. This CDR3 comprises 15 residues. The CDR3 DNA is TGTGCCAGCAGACATGGGGGACAGGGCAATCAGCCCCAGCATTTT. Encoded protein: CASRHGGQGNQPQHF.

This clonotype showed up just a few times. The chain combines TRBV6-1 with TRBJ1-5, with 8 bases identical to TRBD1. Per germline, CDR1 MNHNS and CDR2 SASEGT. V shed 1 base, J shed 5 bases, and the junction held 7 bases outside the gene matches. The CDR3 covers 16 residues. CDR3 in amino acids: CASSEGSGTGYQPQHF. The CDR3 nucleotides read TGTGCCAGCAGTGAAGGGTCCGGGACAGGCTATCAGCCCCAGCATTTT.

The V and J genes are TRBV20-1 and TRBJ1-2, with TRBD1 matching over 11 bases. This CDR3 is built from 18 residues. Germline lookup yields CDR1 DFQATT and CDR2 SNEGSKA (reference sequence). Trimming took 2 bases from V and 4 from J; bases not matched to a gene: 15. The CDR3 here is CSARSSGTGGVWSYGYTF. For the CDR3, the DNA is TGCAGTGCTAGAAGTTCCGGGACAGGGGGGGTCTGGAGCTATGGCTACACCTTC.

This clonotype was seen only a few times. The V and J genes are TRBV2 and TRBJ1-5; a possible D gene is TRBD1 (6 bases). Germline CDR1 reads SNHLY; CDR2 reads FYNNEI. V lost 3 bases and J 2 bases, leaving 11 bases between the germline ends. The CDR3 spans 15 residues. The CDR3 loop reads CASSDPGEGNQPQHF. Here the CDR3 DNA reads TGTGCCAGCAGTGACCCAGGGGAAGGCAATCAGCCCCAGCATTTT.

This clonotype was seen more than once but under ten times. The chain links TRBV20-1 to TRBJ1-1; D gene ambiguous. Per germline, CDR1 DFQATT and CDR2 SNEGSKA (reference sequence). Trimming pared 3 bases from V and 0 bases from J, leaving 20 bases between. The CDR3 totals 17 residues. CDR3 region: CSARREGRVYMNTEAFF. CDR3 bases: TGCAGTGCTAGGAGGGAGGGAAGGGTCTACATGAACACTGAAGCTTTCTTT.

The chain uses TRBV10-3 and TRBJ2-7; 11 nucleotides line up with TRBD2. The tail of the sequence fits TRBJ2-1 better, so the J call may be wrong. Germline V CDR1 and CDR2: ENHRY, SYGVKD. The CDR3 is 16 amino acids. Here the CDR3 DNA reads TGTGCCATCAGCGGATTATGGACTAGCGGGTACAATGAGCAGTTCTTC. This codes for CAISGLWTSGYNEQFF.

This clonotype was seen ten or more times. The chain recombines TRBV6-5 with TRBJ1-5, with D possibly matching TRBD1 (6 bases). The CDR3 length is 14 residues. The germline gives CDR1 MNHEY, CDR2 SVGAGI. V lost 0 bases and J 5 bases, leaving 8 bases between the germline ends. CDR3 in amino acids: CASSYSYRDQPQHF. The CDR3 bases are TGTGCCAGCAGTTACTCGTACAGGGATCAGCCCCAGCATTTT.

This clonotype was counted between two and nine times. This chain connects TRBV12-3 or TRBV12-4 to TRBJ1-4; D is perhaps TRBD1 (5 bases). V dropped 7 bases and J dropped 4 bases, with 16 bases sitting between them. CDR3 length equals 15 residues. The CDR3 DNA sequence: TGTGCCAGCAAACCCGACTGGGGGGTTAATGAAAAACTGTTTTTT. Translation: CASKPDWGVNEKLFF.

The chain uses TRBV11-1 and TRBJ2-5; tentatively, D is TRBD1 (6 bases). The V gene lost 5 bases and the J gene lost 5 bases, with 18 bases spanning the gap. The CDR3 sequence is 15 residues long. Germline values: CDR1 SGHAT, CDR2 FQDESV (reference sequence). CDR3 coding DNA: TGTGCCAGCAGCCAAGGTGCGACAGGAAAGGAGACCCAGTACTTC. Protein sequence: CASSQGATGKETQYF.

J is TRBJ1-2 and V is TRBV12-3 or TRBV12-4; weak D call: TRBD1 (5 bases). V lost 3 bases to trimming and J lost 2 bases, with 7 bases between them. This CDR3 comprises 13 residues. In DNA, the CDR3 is TGTGCCAGCAGTTTCCCAGGGAACTATGGCTACACCTTC. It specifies CASSFPGNYGYTF.

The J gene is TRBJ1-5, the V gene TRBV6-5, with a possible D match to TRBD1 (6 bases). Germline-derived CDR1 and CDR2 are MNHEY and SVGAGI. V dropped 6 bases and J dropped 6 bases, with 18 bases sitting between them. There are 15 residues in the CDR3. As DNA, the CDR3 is TGTGCCAGCAGGGGAGACAGGCAAGGCGGTCAGCCCCAGCATTTT. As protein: CASRGDRQGGQPQHF.

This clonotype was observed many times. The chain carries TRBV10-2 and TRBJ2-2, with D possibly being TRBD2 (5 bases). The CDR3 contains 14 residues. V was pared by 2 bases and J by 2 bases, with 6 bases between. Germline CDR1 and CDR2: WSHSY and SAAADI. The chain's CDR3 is CASSESGNTGELFF. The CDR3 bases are TGCGCCAGCAGTGAGAGCGGAAACACCGGGGAGCTGTTTTTT.

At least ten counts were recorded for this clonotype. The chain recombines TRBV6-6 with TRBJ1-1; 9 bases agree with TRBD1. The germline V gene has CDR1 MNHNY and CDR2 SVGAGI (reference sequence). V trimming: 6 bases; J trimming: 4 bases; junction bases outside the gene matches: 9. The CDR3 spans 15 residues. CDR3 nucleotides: TGTGCCAGCAGCCACGCTACAGGGGGCCGCACTGAAGCTTTCTTT. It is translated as CASSHATGGRTEAFF.

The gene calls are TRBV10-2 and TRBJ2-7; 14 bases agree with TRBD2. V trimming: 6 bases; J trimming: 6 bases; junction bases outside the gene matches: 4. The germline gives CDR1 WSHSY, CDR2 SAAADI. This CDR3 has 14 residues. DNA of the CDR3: TGCGCCAGCAGGGCCGGGACTAGCGGGAGCGAGCAGTACTTC. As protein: CASRAGTSGSEQYF.

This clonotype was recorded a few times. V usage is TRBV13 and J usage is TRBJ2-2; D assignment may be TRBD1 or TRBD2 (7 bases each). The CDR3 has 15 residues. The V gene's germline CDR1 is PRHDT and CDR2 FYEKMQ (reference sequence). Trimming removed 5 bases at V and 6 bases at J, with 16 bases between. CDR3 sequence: CASSEDREGPGELFF. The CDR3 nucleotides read TGTGCCAGCAGCGAAGACAGGGAGGGCCCCGGGGAGCTGTTTTTT.

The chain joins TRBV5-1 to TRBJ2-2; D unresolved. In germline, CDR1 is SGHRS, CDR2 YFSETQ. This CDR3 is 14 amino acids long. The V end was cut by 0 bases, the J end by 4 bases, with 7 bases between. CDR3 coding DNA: TGCGCCAGCAGCTTGGATGACCTCACCGGGGAGCTGTTTTTT. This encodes CASSLDDLTGELFF.